The 4 T cell receptor beta chains below all came from one sample that was sequenced in a study of T cell changes during pregnancy in multiple sclerosis. Using immunoSEQ multiplex PCR, the repertoire was profiled, and TCRdb retains in-frame clones only, with some absent. The repertoire consists of approximately 50,000 clones, with 92% occurring once and the leading ten covering 0.39%. The sequences come from CD4+ T cells from peripheral blood mononuclear cells, collected after pregnancy. Every receptor here comes from a female donor with multiple sclerosis, enrolled in a pregnancy study.

This clone was found once. V and J are TRBV2 and TRBJ2-5, with D possibly being TRBD2 (6 bases). V lost 6 bases, J lost 5 bases, and 22 bases lay in between. This CDR3 region has 16 residues. Germline loops: CDR1 SNHLY, CDR2 FYNNEI. The CDR3 loop reads CASRPFSFGRGETQYF. CDR3 coding DNA: TGTGCCAGCAGACCTTTCAGTTTCGGGAGAGGGGAGACCCAGTACTTC.

This clone was counted a few times. The rearrangement uses TRBV9 and TRBJ1-2; TRBD1 agrees at 11 bases. The CDR3 has 14 residues. V gave up 6 bases and J gave up 2 bases; unmatched junction bases: 3. Germline CDR1 SGDLS, CDR2 YYNGEE. The CDR3 nucleotides read TGTGCCAGCAACCGGGACAGGGGGAACTATGGCTACACCTTC. It yields the protein CASNRDRGNYGYTF.

In this sample, this clone turned up a few times. The chain joins TRBV28 to TRBJ1-2, with D possibly being TRBD1 (5 bases). This CDR3 is built from 12 residues. Germline V gives CDR1 MDHEN, CDR2 SYDVKM. V was pared by 7 bases and J by 3 bases, with 9 bases between. CDR3: CASKQGHYGYTF. CDR3 DNA: TGTGCCAGCAAGCAGGGCCACTATGGCTACACCTTC.

This chain links TRBV2 with TRBJ2-3; 9 positions match TRBD1. Trimming removed 6 bases from V and 3 bases from J; junction bases left unmatched: 7. The CDR3 runs 15 residues. Germline V CDR1 and CDR2: SNHLY, FYNNEI. The CDR3 nucleotides are TGTGCCAGCAGGGGGGCCGGGACAGGGACAGATACGCAGTATTTT. Residues: CASRGAGTGTDTQYF.